The 27 T cell receptor beta chains presented below share a single source sample, sequenced in a study of T cell responses to AZD1222 COVID-19 vaccine. The data were produced by immunoSEQ multiplex PCR, yet TCRdb's version contains in-frame clones alone and is incomplete. The data contain some 130,000 clones, 91% of them singletons. The source material was peripheral blood, sampled on day 0 of AZD1222 vaccination. These receptors were collected from an adult in good health.

The chain joins TRBV6-2 or TRBV6-3 to TRBJ1-2; D gene uncertain. The CDR3 is 12 residues long. Germline-derived CDR1 and CDR2 are MNHEY and SVGEGT. V was clipped by 5 bases and J by 8 bases, with 12 bases between them. CDR3 sequence: CASSNTGGGYTF. CDR3 DNA sequence: TGTGCCAGCAGTAACACGGGTGGCGGCTACACCTTC.

V gene TRBV27 combines with J gene TRBJ1-5; D is undetermined. Germline loops: CDR1 MNHEY, CDR2 SMNVEV (reference sequence). The CDR3 is made up of 12 amino acids. Trimming removed 6 bases at V and 4 bases at J, with 7 bases between. The CDR3 here is CASSQRNQPQHF. The DNA of the CDR3 is TGTGCCAGCAGCCAAAGGAATCAGCCCCAGCATTTT.

V is TRBV9 and J is TRBJ2-7; D is perhaps TRBD2 (5 bases). Germline lookup yields CDR1 SGDLS and CDR2 YYNGEE. This CDR3 has 18 amino acids. Trimming pared 0 bases from V and 3 bases from J, leaving 22 bases between. The CDR3 protein is CASSVGGGDGHWGYEQYF. DNA for the CDR3: TGTGCCAGCAGCGTAGGAGGAGGCGACGGGCACTGGGGCTACGAGCAGTACTTC.

The V gene is TRBV15, the J gene TRBJ2-5; D remains ambiguous. The V gene's germline CDR1 is LNHNV and CDR2 YYDKDF (reference sequence). V was trimmed by 5 bases and J by 4 bases, leaving 11 bases between them. This CDR3 spans 13 amino acids. The DNA of the CDR3 is TGTGCCACCAGCTCATCTCCGCGAGAGACCCAGTACTTC. Translating it yields CATSSSPRETQYF.

This sequence joins TRBV7-9 and TRBJ2-1, with D possibly matching TRBD2 (6 bases). V lost 6 bases and J 4 bases, leaving 13 bases between the germline ends. The V gene's germline CDR1 is SEHNR and CDR2 FQNEAQ (reference sequence). The CDR3 consists of 14 residues. CDR3 sequence (DNA): TGTGCCAGCAGGGGGAGGTCCCTATACAATGAGCAGTTCTTC. Its protein is CASRGRSLYNEQFF.

The CDR3 nucleotides read TGTGCCAGCTCAGCGATGGTTGGCGACTATGGCTACACCTTC. Amino acids: CASSAMVGDYGYTF. The gene calls are TRBV18 and TRBJ1-2; the D is unclear. Per the germline V gene, CDR1 is KGHSH and CDR2 is LQKENI. The CDR3 sequence is 14 residues long. V shed 5 bases and J shed 3 bases, with 13 bases lying between them. Complete variable domain (other parts from reference TRBV18 and TRBJ1-2): NAGVMQNPRHLVRRRGQEARLRCSPMKGHSHVYWYRQLPEEGLKFMVYLQKENIIDESGMPKERFSAEFPKEGPSILRIQQVVRGDSAAYFCASSAMVGDYGYTFGSGTRLTVV.

This chain links TRBV12-3 or TRBV12-4 with TRBJ2-3; no definite D call. The germline V and J ends were trimmed by 7 bases and 6 bases, with 8 bases remaining between them. This CDR3 region has 11 residues. The CDR3 reads CASTEWDTQYF. CDR3 DNA sequence: TGTGCCAGCACGGAATGGGATACGCAGTATTTT.

The rearrangement uses TRBV30 and TRBJ2-1; no definite D call. Germline-derived CDR1 and CDR2 are GTSNPN and SVGIG (reference sequence). Trimming removed 0 bases at V and 5 bases at J, with 11 bases between. The CDR3 has 14 residues. CDR3 protein: CAWSVSHRDNEQFF. CDR3 coding DNA: TGTGCCTGGAGTGTATCCCACAGAGACAATGAGCAGTTCTTC.

The chain employs TRBV27 and TRBJ2-1, with D unclear. This CDR3 region has 16 residues. The germline CDR1 and CDR2 sequences are MNHEY and SMNVEV (reference sequence). Trimming pared 2 bases from V and 5 bases from J, leaving 16 bases between. The CDR3 nucleotides read TGTGCCAGCAGTTTAGGGCTCTACGGAACCCACAATGAGCAGTTCTTC. Translated, it gives CASSLGLYGTHNEQFF.

The chain employs TRBV9 and TRBJ2-3; TRBD2 matches at 10 bases. CDR3 length: 15 residues. The junction had 5 bases not matched to a gene; V was cut back by 5 bases and J by 2 bases. CDR1 SGDLS and CDR2 YYNGEE come from the germline V gene. The CDR3 reads CASRYGTSVTDTQYF. The CDR3, as DNA: TGTGCCAGCAGGTACGGGACTAGCGTCACAGATACGCAGTATTTT.

This chain connects TRBV5-1 to TRBJ1-1; weak D call: TRBD1 (6 bases). V gave up 5 bases and J gave up 0 bases, with 14 bases separating them. The CDR3 runs 15 residues. Per germline, CDR1 SGHRS and CDR2 YFSETQ. The CDR3 is CASSLWGDMNTEAFF. DNA of the CDR3: TGCGCCAGCAGTTTGTGGGGGGACATGAACACTGAAGCTTTCTTT.

The chain carries TRBV9 and TRBJ1-2; D possibly corresponds to TRBD1 (5 bases). The germline V and J ends were trimmed by 4 bases and 8 bases, with 18 bases remaining between them. This CDR3 comprises 14 residues. CDR1 SGDLS and CDR2 YYNGEE come from the germline V gene. The CDR3 loop is CASSPGAQSSGYTF. CDR3 in DNA: TGTGCCAGCAGCCCCGGGGCCCAGTCCTCGGGCTACACCTTC.

The chain joins TRBV19 to TRBJ1-1; D unresolved. This CDR3 spans 13 amino acids. V was clipped by 10 bases and J by 1 base, with 13 bases between them. The germline V gene encodes CDR1 LNHDA and CDR2 SQIVND (reference sequence). This CDR3 is CATALGWNTEAFF. The CDR3, as DNA: TGTGCCACCGCCCTCGGGTGGAACACTGAAGCTTTCTTT.

The rearrangement links TRBV7-9 to TRBJ1-2; 11 nucleotides align to TRBD1. V dropped 7 bases and J dropped 7; count of bases not matched to a gene: 11. This CDR3 region has 15 residues. Germline loops: CDR1 SEHNR, CDR2 FQNEAQ (reference sequence). The CDR3 DNA reads TGTGCCAGCACCAAAAGCGCAGGGACAGGGGGTGGCTACACCTTC. It is translated as CASTKSAGTGGGYTF.

The chain is built from TRBV6-2 or TRBV6-3 and TRBJ2-1, with D maybe TRBD2 (7 bases). With 5 bases removed from V and 0 bases from J, the gap between germline ends came to 17 bases. The CDR3 has 17 residues. Per the germline V gene, CDR1 is MNHEY and CDR2 is SVGEGT. CDR3: CASSTPLAGASYNEQFF. The CDR3 region has the DNA TGTGCCAGCAGTACCCCTCTCGCGGGGGCCTCCTACAATGAGCAGTTCTTC.

The chain has TRBV10-1 and TRBJ2-7, with a tentative D call TRBD2 (5 bases). The CDR3 length is 15 residues. Germline CDR1 WNHNN, CDR2 SYGVQD (reference sequence). Trimming pared 3 bases from V and 3 bases from J, leaving 15 bases between. CDR3 sequence: CASSDSGRGNYEQYF. The CDR3, as DNA: TGCGCCAGCAGTGATTCGGGGAGAGGGAACTACGAGCAGTACTTC.

This sequence joins TRBV6-2 or TRBV6-3 and TRBJ2-7; 7 bases are a match to TRBD1. Per germline, CDR1 MNHEY and CDR2 SVGEGT. CDR3 size: 12 residues. J lost 7 bases, V lost 7 bases, and 7 bases had no gene match. This CDR3 reads CASTPTGREQYF. The CDR3 DNA follows: TGTGCCAGCACCCCGACAGGGCGGGAGCAGTACTTC.

This rearrangement joins TRBV10-3 to TRBJ2-1; 7 bases agree with TRBD2. CDR3 length: 15 amino acids. The trim removed 6 bases at V and 8 bases at J, leaving 13 bases unmatched. Germline CDR1 reads ENHRY; CDR2 reads SYGVKD. This chain's CDR3 is CAISPQREFAYEQFF. The CDR3 nucleotides read TGTGCCATCAGCCCCCAGCGGGAATTCGCTTATGAGCAGTTCTTC.

The chain couples TRBV6-2 or TRBV6-3 to TRBJ1-1; no definite D call. Germline CDR1 MNHEY, CDR2 SVGEGT. Trimming took 6 bases from V and 4 from J, leaving 9 bases between them. This CDR3 has 12 residues. The CDR3 sequence: CASSPTGTEAFF. In nucleotides, the CDR3 is TGTGCCAGCAGCCCCACTGGCACTGAAGCTTTCTTT.

The chain combines TRBV7-9 with TRBJ2-3, with TRBD2 as a possible D gene (5 bases). Germline values: CDR1 SEHNR, CDR2 FQNEAQ (reference sequence). This CDR3 region has 14 residues. V was trimmed by 0 bases and J by 1 base, leaving 5 bases between them. Written as DNA, the CDR3 is TGTGCCAGCAGCTTAGCGCGGGGCACAGATACGCAGTATTTT. Its protein product is CASSLARGTDTQYF.

The chain combines TRBV24-1 with TRBJ2-5, with D hard to call. The CDR3 is made up of 13 amino acids. CDR1 is KGHDR, CDR2 SFDVKD, per germline. Trimming took off 3 bases at V and 6 bases at J, with 10 bases between the two ends. The CDR3 loop reads CATSDGAVKTQYF. CDR3 in DNA: TGTGCCACCAGTGATGGTGCCGTTAAGACCCAGTACTTC.

The chain carries TRBV7-2 and TRBJ1-4; possibly TRBD1 for D (5 bases). V was trimmed by 5 bases and J by 1 base, leaving 14 bases between them. Germline CDR1 and CDR2: SGHTA and FQGNSA. This CDR3 contains 16 residues. CDR3 loop: CASSGTMGGTNEKLFF. For the CDR3, the DNA is TGTGCCAGCAGCGGGACGATGGGAGGAACTAATGAAAAACTGTTTTTT.

This clone was counted once. The CDR3 sequence: CSVGLAGETGELFF. The CDR3 coding sequence is TGCAGCGTTGGACTAGCGGGAGAGACCGGGGAGCTGTTTTTT. This chain connects TRBV29-1 to TRBJ2-2; 12 positions match TRBD2. The CDR3 extends over 14 amino acids. The V gene end was trimmed by 4 bases and the J gene end by 5 bases; junction bases not matched to a gene: 2. Germline CDR1 SQVTM, CDR2 ANQGSEA.

The gene calls are TRBV29-1 and TRBJ2-3; TRBD2 aligns across 8 bases. J lost 3 bases, V lost 7 bases, and 15 bases had no gene match. In germline, CDR1 is SQVTM, CDR2 ANQGSEA. The CDR3 loop spans 16 amino acids. CDR3 bases: TGCAGCGCCTCGCTTCTGCGGGAGGCTAGTACAGATACGCAGTATTTT. As protein: CSASLLREASTDTQYF.

The chain joins TRBV25-1 to TRBJ1-2, with D possibly matching TRBD1 (5 bases). CDR1 and CDR2 (germline): MGHDK, SYGVNS. V gave up 2 bases and J gave up 8 bases, with 21 bases separating them. The CDR3 totals 16 residues. This CDR3 is CASSEGGAPGREGYTF. DNA of the CDR3: TGTGCCAGCAGTGAAGGAGGGGCCCCAGGGAGGGAAGGCTACACCTTC.

The rearrangement joins TRBV7-2 to TRBJ2-5; the D gene is possibly TRBD1 (5 bases). V lost 6 bases and J lost 7, with 15 bases in between. The CDR3 consists of 13 residues. From germline, CDR1 is SGHTA and CDR2 FQGNSA. The CDR3 region is CASSSTVSGTQYF. DNA for the CDR3: TGTGCCAGCAGTTCGACAGTGTCGGGGACCCAGTACTTC.

The rearrangement joins TRBV5-4 to TRBJ1-3; D is ambiguous. CDR3 size: 11 residues. CDR1 and CDR2 from the germline V gene are SGHNT and YYREEE (reference sequence). V was cut by 1 base and J by 8 bases, with 4 bases left in between. The CDR3 DNA sequence: TGTGCCAGCAGCTTGTTGGACACCATATATTTT. It translates to CASSLLDTIYF. The variable domain in full, completed from reference TRBV5-4 and TRBJ1-3, reads ETGVTQSPTHLIKTRGQQVTLRCSSQSGHNTVSWYQQALGQGPQFIFQYYREEENGRGNFPPRFSGLQFPNYSSELNVNALELDDSALYLCASSLLDTIYFGEGSWLTVV.